Sequencing of this TCR beta chain was carried out in a study of early T cells in non-severe SARS-CoV-2 infection. This clonotype appeared many times. Each CDR3 protein is one row after TCRdb ran MiXCR on the 5' RACE reads. The table shows 80,000 or so distinct CDR3 sequences, with 5.5% to 7.5% occurring only once. Looked up from germline, CDR1 is LNHDA and CDR2 is SQIVND (reference sequence). This CDR3 spans 11 amino acids. V was pared by 9 bases and J by 4 bases, with 9 bases between. The source is an adult who was a healthcare worker with PCR-confirmed SARS-CoV-2 infection or an uninfected control (not recorded which). The sequenced sample was whole blood. The rearrangement joins TRBV19 to TRBJ1-2, with D maybe TRBD1 (5 bases). DNA for the CDR3: TGTGCCAGCCGGGACCTCTATGGCTACACCTTC. This codes for CASRDLYGYTF.